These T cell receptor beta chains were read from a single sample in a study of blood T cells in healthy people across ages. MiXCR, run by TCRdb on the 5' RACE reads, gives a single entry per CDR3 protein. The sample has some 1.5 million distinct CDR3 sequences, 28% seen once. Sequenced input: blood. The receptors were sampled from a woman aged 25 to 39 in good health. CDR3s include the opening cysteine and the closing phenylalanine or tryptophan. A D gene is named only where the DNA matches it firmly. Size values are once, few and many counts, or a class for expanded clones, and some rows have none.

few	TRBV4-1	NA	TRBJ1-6	CASSQGQNNNSPLHF	TGCGCCAGCAGCCAAGGACAGAACAATAATTCACCCCTCCACTTT
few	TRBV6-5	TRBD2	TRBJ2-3	CASSYFGGGTDTQYF	TGTGCCAGCAGTTATTTCGGGGGGGGCACAGATACGCAGTATTTT
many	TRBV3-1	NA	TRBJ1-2	CASSQSFYGYTF	TGTGCCAGCAGCCAGTCATTCTATGGCTACACCTTC
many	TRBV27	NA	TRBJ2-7	CATALRRGSYEQYF	TGTGCCACCGCCTTACGGAGGGGATCCTACGAGCAGTACTTC
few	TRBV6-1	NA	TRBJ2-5	CASKASRGTQETQYF	TGTGCCAGCAAGGCGAGCAGAGGGACCCAAGAGACCCAGTACTTC
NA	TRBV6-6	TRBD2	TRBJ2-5	CASSYSASGFQETQYF	TGTGCCAGCAGTTACTCTGCTAGCGGGTTCCAAGAGACCCAGTACTTC
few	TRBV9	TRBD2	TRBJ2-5	CASSAGGESEQYF	TGTGCCAGCAGCGCCGGGGGGGAGAGTGAGCAGTACTTC
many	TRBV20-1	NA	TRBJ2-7	CSARQGYEQYF	TGCAGTGCTAGGCAGGGTTACGAGCAGTACTTC
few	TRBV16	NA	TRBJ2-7	CASSPGWTEEQYF	TGTGCCAGCAGTCCAGGATGGACGGAAGAGCAGTACTTC
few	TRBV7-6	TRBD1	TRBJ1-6	CASSLGGQGANSPLHF	TGTGCCAGCAGCTTAGGTGGTCAGGGGGCAAATTCACCCCTCCACTTT
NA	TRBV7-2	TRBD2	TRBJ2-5	CASSRDSGSTQETQYF	TGTGCCAGCAGCCGTGACAGCGGGAGTACCCAAGAGACCCAGTACTTC
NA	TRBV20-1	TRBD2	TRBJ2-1	CSARASGLMNEQFF	TGCAGTGCTAGGGCTAGCGGGCTAATGAACGAGCAGTTCTTC